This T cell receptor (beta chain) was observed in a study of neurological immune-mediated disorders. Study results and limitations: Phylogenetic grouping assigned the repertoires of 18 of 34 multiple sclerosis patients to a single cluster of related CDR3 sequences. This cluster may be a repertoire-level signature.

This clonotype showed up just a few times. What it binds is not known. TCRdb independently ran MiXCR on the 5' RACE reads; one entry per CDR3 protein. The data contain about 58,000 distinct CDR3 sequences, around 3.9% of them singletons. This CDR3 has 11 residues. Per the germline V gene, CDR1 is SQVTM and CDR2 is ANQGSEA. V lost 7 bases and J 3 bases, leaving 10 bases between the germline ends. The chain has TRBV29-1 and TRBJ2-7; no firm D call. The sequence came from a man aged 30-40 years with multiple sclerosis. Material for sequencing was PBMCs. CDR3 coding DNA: TGCAGCGCACGGATAAACTACGAGCAGTACTTC. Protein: CSARINYEQYF.